This TCR beta chain was captured in a study of shared clonotypes between healthy human individuals. Unsorted material relied on about 90 million PBMCs as the source of genomic DNA. Comments on this clone: The antigen is unknown.

Study findings and constraints: Limited genetic and exposure-history diversity came from having few donors.

Deletions cut 5 bases from V and 7 bases from J, with 12 bases between. CDR1 is SEHNR, CDR2 FQNEAQ, per germline (reference sequence). The CDR3 consists of 12 residues. Assay execution took place at the deep level. Splitting of each subset's genomic DNA was done evenly across several immunoSEQ plates. Repertoires were generated with immunoSEQ multiplex PCR, while TCRdb's copy carries only in-frame clones and drops some. The sample has around 530,000 clones, roughly four fifths seen once. This receptor was identified in a woman aged 40 to 50 in good health. Some clones in this sample may be carry-over from other donors' samples. The sample was PBMCs. The rearrangement uses TRBV7-9 and TRBJ2-7; possibly TRBD1 for D (6 bases). CDR3 coding DNA: TGTGCCAGCAGCCCACAGGGACGAGAGCAGTACTTC. Protein product: CASSPQGREQYF.